Below, 24 T cell receptor beta chains from the same sample are listed, as sequenced in a study of T cell clonotyping in hematopoietic cell transplantation. Only in-frame clones appear in the TCRdb table, and some are missing; sequencing was by immunoSEQ multiplex PCR. Of roughly 44,000 clones listed, about 95% are singletons. The sample was peripheral blood mononuclear cells. The receptors shown here come from a man under 40 in good health. Some clones in this sample may be carry-over from other donors' samples.

The rearrangement uses TRBV6-5 and TRBJ2-4; D gene ambiguous. Germline V CDR1 and CDR2: MNHEY, SVGAGI. Trimming cost V 4 bases and J 1 base, with 8 bases left between them. The CDR3 runs to 14 residues. The CDR3 region is CASSSIRAKNIQYF. The CDR3 DNA sequence: TGTGCCAGCAGTTCCATTCGGGCCAAAAACATTCAGTACTTC.

J is TRBJ2-7 and V is TRBV5-8; TRBD1 is a possible D gene (5 bases). The CDR3 length is 15 residues. The germline V gene encodes CDR1 SGHTS and CDR2 YDEGEE. Trimming took off 6 bases at V and 7 bases at J, with 23 bases between the two ends. CDR3: CASTNRAGPKGEQYF. The CDR3 DNA follows: TGTGCCAGCACCAATCGGGCAGGGCCTAAGGGGGAGCAGTACTTC.

The genes are TRBV28 and TRBJ2-7; 8 bases are a match to TRBD1. This CDR3 is built from 16 residues. The junction had 10 bases not matched to a gene; V was cut back by 2 bases and J by 4 bases. CDR1 and CDR2 (germline): MDHEN, SYDVKM. This chain's CDR3 is CASSLQGAKGAYEQYF. CDR3 coding DNA: TGTGCCAGCAGTTTACAGGGGGCAAAGGGGGCTTACGAGCAGTACTTC.

This clone appeared once. This chain connects TRBV30 to TRBJ1-2; D is ambiguous. With 0 bases removed from V and 8 bases from J, the gap between germline ends came to 10 bases. Germline V CDR1 and CDR2: GTSNPN, SVGIG (reference sequence). CDR3 length: 12 residues. Here the CDR3 reads CAWSVLGSGYTF. The DNA for the CDR3 is TGTGCCTGGAGTGTACTCGGGTCGGGCTACACCTTC.

The chain combines TRBV11-1 with TRBJ2-5; the match to TRBD2 covers 16 bases. Germline V lookup: CDR1 SGHAT, CDR2 FQDESV (reference sequence). Trimming cost V 4 bases and J 5 bases; bases outside gene matches: 7. The CDR3 runs 17 residues. The CDR3 loop is CASSSGLAGGPFETQYF. The CDR3 DNA sequence: TGTGCCAGCAGCTCGGGACTAGCGGGGGGGCCCTTCGAGACCCAGTACTTC. Together with reference TRBV11-1 and TRBJ2-5, the CDR3 gives the full variable domain: EAEVAQSPRYKITEKSQAVAFWCDPISGHATLYWYRQILGQGPELLVQFQDESVVDDSQLPKDRFSAERLKGVDSTLKIQPAELGDSAMYLCASSSGLAGGPFETQYFGPGTRLLVL.

V gene TRBV11-3 combines with J gene TRBJ2-3; D ambiguous. V was cut by 1 base and J by 0 bases, with 11 bases left in between. The CDR3 is 16 residues long. CDR1 and CDR2 (germline): SGHNT, YENEEA. CDR3 nucleotides: TGTGCCAGCAGCTTAGGTCAAGCATCTAGCACAGATACGCAGTATTTT. Amino acid sequence: CASSLGQASSTDTQYF.

CDR3 loop: CASSQSFPSFGTGINNEQFF. Here the CDR3 DNA reads TGCGCCAGCAGCCAGTCCTTCCCATCATTCGGGACAGGGATAAACAATGAGCAGTTCTTC. The chain recombines TRBV4-3 with TRBJ2-1, with 9 positions matching TRBD1. The CDR3 is 20 amino acids. The germline V gene has CDR1 LGHNA and CDR2 YSLEER. V lost 3 bases to trimming and J lost 5 bases; unmatched junction nucleotides: 20.

This chain links TRBV5-1 with TRBJ2-3, with 8 bases that match TRBD1. This CDR3 is built from 13 residues. The V and J ends lost 0 bases and 10 bases, in that order; junction bases with no gene match: 4. Germline V CDR1 and CDR2: SGHRS, YFSETQ. CDR3 sequence: CASSLGDRTAQYF. The CDR3 nucleotides are TGCGCCAGCAGCTTGGGGGACAGGACGGCGCAGTATTTT. Based on the CDR3 plus reference TRBV5-1 and TRBJ2-3, the full variable domain is KAGVTQTPRYLIKTRGQQVTLSCSPISGHRSVSWYQQTPGQGLQFLFEYFSETQRNKGNFPGRFSGRQFSNSRSEMNVSTLELGDSALYLCASSLGDRTAQYFGPGTRLTVL.

The V call is TRBV19, the J call TRBJ2-7, with D hard to call. CDR3 length: 13 amino acids. CDR1 LNHDA and CDR2 SQIVND come from the germline V gene (reference sequence). The V and J ends lost 5 bases and 0 bases respectively, with 8 bases between them. This CDR3 is CASSLVVSYEQYF. CDR3 sequence (DNA): TGTGCCAGTAGTCTTGTCGTCTCCTACGAGCAGTACTTC.

V and J are TRBV19 and TRBJ2-7; tentatively, D is TRBD2 (5 bases). The CDR3 runs 14 residues. Germline V lookup: CDR1 LNHDA, CDR2 SQIVND (reference sequence). The V end lost 3 bases, the J end lost 0 bases, and 9 bases lay between the germline ends. The CDR3 bases are TGTGCCAGTAGTATTGAGGGTTTCTCCTACGAGCAGTACTTC. Amino acid sequence: CASSIEGFSYEQYF.

J is TRBJ2-5 and V is TRBV13; possible D gene TRBD1, 6 bases. This CDR3 region has 13 residues. Germline V gives CDR1 PRHDT, CDR2 FYEKMQ (reference sequence). V was pared by 5 bases and J by 5 bases, with 12 bases between. Here the CDR3 DNA reads TGTGCCAGCAGCCCACAGGGTATTGAGACCCAGTACTTC. This encodes CASSPQGIETQYF.

This clone was seen just once. The V gene is TRBV6-5, the J gene TRBJ2-7, with 9 bases that match TRBD1. V trimming: 6 bases; J trimming: 6 bases; junction bases outside the gene matches: 9. The CDR3 totals 14 residues. Germline values: CDR1 MNHEY, CDR2 SVGAGI. The CDR3 DNA follows: TGTGCCAGCAGGAGAGGGACAGGGTCGGCCGAGCAGTACTTC. It encodes CASRRGTGSAEQYF.

The chain combines TRBV10-3 with TRBJ1-1; unclear D gene. CDR3 length equals 13 residues. Germline loops: CDR1 ENHRY, CDR2 SYGVKD. V was clipped by 7 bases and J by 3 bases, with 12 bases between them. The CDR3 DNA sequence: TGTGCCATCAACCCCGCCGAGGACACTGAAGCTTTCTTT. Translation gives CAINPAEDTEAFF.

The chain joins TRBV7-9 to TRBJ1-4, with 7 bases that match TRBD1. The CDR3 sequence is 17 residues long. V was pared by 5 bases and J by 4 bases, with 13 bases of the junction left unmatched. Germline lookup yields CDR1 SEHNR and CDR2 FQNEAQ (reference sequence). DNA of the CDR3: TGTGCCAGCAGCGTAGAGACAGGGATCGAGGGTAATGAAAAACTGTTTTTT. This translates into CASSVETGIEGNEKLFF.

V usage is TRBV19 and J usage is TRBJ2-1; 8 nucleotides match TRBD1. There are 14 residues in the CDR3. Trimming cost V 6 bases and J 4 bases; bases outside gene matches: 5. The V gene's germline CDR1 is LNHDA and CDR2 SQIVND (reference sequence). CDR3 residues: CASRGQADYNEQFF. In DNA, the CDR3 is TGTGCCAGTAGGGGACAGGCAGATTACAATGAGCAGTTCTTC.

This clone was counted a single time. The chain has TRBV4-3 and TRBJ2-7; D is ambiguous. Trimming shortened V by 4 bases and J by 3 bases, and 16 bases separated the two germline ends. The CDR3 consists of 15 residues. The germline CDR1 and CDR2 sequences are LGHNA and YSLEER. CDR3 nucleotide sequence: TGCGCCAGCAGCCGTGAACACCGAGTTAACTACGAGCAGTACTTC. This translates into CASSREHRVNYEQYF.

The chain uses TRBV5-6 and TRBJ1-5; D is unclear. The CDR3 has 14 amino acids. Germline values: CDR1 SGHDT, CDR2 YYEEEE. V dropped 2 bases and J dropped 2 bases, with 8 bases sitting between them. The CDR3 DNA follows: TGTGCCAGCAGCTTTGGGGTGGGCAATCAGCCCCAGCATTTT. Translation: CASSFGVGNQPQHF. The full variable domain, rest sourced from reference TRBV5-6 and TRBJ1-5, is DAGVTQSPTHLIKTRGQQVTLRCSPKSGHDTVSWYQQALGQGPQFIFQYYEEEERQRGNFPDRFSGHQFPNYSSELNVNALLLGDSALYLCASSFGVGNQPQHFGDGTRLSIL.

The chain joins TRBV10-3 to TRBJ1-1; 7 nucleotides match TRBD1. This CDR3 comprises 14 residues. With 6 bases clipped from V and 2 bases from J, the junction kept 6 bases outside the gene matches. Germline V lookup: CDR1 ENHRY, CDR2 SYGVKD. The chain's CDR3 is CAIRGDRYNTEAFF. The CDR3, as DNA: TGTGCCATCAGGGGGGACAGATATAACACTGAAGCTTTCTTT.

DNA for the CDR3: TGTGCCAGCACCGCCCGGGGGACTAATATGCAGTATTTT. Translation gives CASTARGTNMQYF. The chain employs TRBV7-9 and TRBJ2-3; the match to TRBD2 covers 7 bases. With V trimmed by 7 bases and J by 11 bases, 12 bases remained unmatched. The CDR3 is 13 amino acids. The germline V gene has CDR1 SEHNR and CDR2 FQNEAQ (reference sequence).

V and J are TRBV12-5 and TRBJ2-5; unclear D gene. Germline assignment: CDR1 LGHNT and CDR2 FRNRAP. V gave up 3 bases and J gave up 5 bases, with 7 bases separating them. The CDR3 runs 12 residues. CDR3 coding DNA: TGTGCTAGTGGTTTAACGGTGGAGACCCAGTACTTC. Translating gives CASGLTVETQYF.

This rearrangement joins TRBV7-2 to TRBJ2-3; D is unresolved. The CDR3 contains 15 residues. The germline V gene encodes CDR1 SGHTA and CDR2 FQGNSA. Trimming took 3 bases from V and 0 from J, leaving 10 bases between them. In nucleotides, the CDR3 is TGTGCCAGCAGCTTGGGTACCATAAGCACAGATACGCAGTATTTT. Its protein is CASSLGTISTDTQYF. Supplemented by reference TRBV7-2 and TRBJ2-3, the full variable domain reads GAGVSQSPSNKVTEKGKDVELRCDPISGHTALYWYRQSLGQGLEFLIYFQGNSAPDKSGLPSDRFSAERTGGSVSTLTIQRTQQEDSAVYLCASSLGTISTDTQYFGPGTRLTVL.

The rearrangement links TRBV4-1 to TRBJ2-7; TRBD2 matches at 10 bases. The CDR3 spans 17 residues. The junction had 9 bases not matched to a gene; V was cut back by 1 base and J by 3 bases. Germline assignment: CDR1 MGHRA and CDR2 YSYEKL. CDR3 region: CASSQVASGRSGYEQYF. DNA for the CDR3: TGCGCCAGCAGCCAAGTAGCTAGCGGGAGAAGTGGCTACGAGCAGTACTTC.

The CDR3 region has the DNA TGTGCCATCAGTGAGTCGGAGGCCAGGATAGGAGAGACCCAGTACTTC. Translating it yields CAISESEARIGETQYF. The V gene is TRBV10-3, the J gene TRBJ2-5; a possible D gene is TRBD2 (5 bases). Germline loops: CDR1 ENHRY, CDR2 SYGVKD. The CDR3 consists of 16 residues. V was pared by 0 bases and J by 4 bases, with 15 bases between.

This clone was observed a single time. The chain employs TRBV7-2 and TRBJ2-7, with 10 bases that match TRBD2. The CDR3 length is 15 residues. With 5 bases clipped from V and 1 base from J, the junction kept 5 bases outside the gene matches. The germline V gene has CDR1 SGHTA and CDR2 FQGNSA. CDR3 bases: TGTGCCAGCAGCGATGGACTAGCGGTTTCCTACGAGCAGTACTTC. This encodes CASSDGLAVSYEQYF.